This TCR beta chain emerged from a study of shared clonotypes between healthy human individuals. Study information: Used for every donor were three CD4 naive, three CD4 memory, two CD8 naive and one CD8 memory plate. Findings of the study overall: Apart from blood, nothing was sampled; tissue repertoires likely differ. Since donors were few, the genetic and exposure-history diversity represented was limited.

Clones were sequenced by immunoSEQ multiplex PCR, and TCRdb holds only the in-frame ones, with some missing. This table holds roughly 1 million clones, about 80% found once. The CDR3 sequence is 13 residues long. In germline, CDR1 is MNHEY, CDR2 SVGAGI. V dropped 0 bases and J dropped 6 bases, with 8 bases sitting between them. This clone turned up a few times. Its cognate antigen is unknown. The source material was memory CD4+ T cells sorted from blood. Subset specified: CD45RA-negative fraction. The chain joins TRBV6-5 to TRBJ1-1; D is undetermined. The sequence was obtained from a man aged 18-30 years in good health. For the CDR3, the DNA is TGTGCCAGCAGTTACTCGAAGGAATCTGAAGCTTTCTTT. It specifies CASSYSKESEAFF.